A single sample gave rise to the 20 T cell receptor beta chains below, sequenced in a study of T cell responses to AZD1222 COVID-19 vaccine. Repertoires were generated with immunoSEQ multiplex PCR, while TCRdb's copy carries only in-frame clones and drops some. The sample includes about 140,000 clones, 85% to 95% seen only once; the top ten take less than 1%. Source: peripheral blood, taken on day 0 of MenACWY control vaccination. These receptor sequences come from an adult in good health.

CDR3: CASSSGLRQYF. CDR3 DNA: TGCGCCAGCAGTTCCGGCCTCAGGCAGTACTTC. The chain uses TRBV10-1 and TRBJ2-7; D not certain. CDR3 length equals 11 residues. In germline, CDR1 is WNHNN, CDR2 SYGVQD (reference sequence). The V end was cut by 5 bases, the J end by 9 bases, with 11 bases between.

V usage is TRBV5-4 and J usage is TRBJ1-1; D is unclear. CDR1 is SGHNT and CDR2 is YYREEE in the germline V gene (reference sequence). V lost 4 bases, J lost 2 bases, and 18 bases lay in between. CDR3 length: 16 amino acids. CDR3 DNA sequence: TGTGCCAGCAGCCCCCTAACGACGGGCTCCAACACTGAAGCTTTCTTT. It specifies CASSPLTTGSNTEAFF.

The genes are TRBV7-9 and TRBJ2-6; D remains unclear. The V gene's germline CDR1 is SEHNR and CDR2 FQNEAQ (reference sequence). The CDR3 extends over 16 amino acids. V lost 6 bases and J lost 0, with 12 bases in between. The CDR3 here is CASSLARASGANVLTF. Written as DNA, the CDR3 is TGTGCCAGCAGTCTCGCACGGGCCTCTGGGGCCAACGTCCTGACTTTC.

The CDR3 bases are TGTGCCAGCAGTGAGACAGGAACGAATGGCTACACCTTC. Translating it yields CASSETGTNGYTF. The chain couples TRBV6-1 to TRBJ1-2, with TRBD1 as a possible D gene (6 bases). Germline CDR1 MNHNS, CDR2 SASEGT. The CDR3 is 13 residues long. Trimming stripped 3 bases from V and 6 bases from J, with 11 bases between.

The V gene is TRBV6-5, the J gene TRBJ1-4; no reliable D call. Between the trimmed V and J ends, which lost 0 bases and 8 bases, there was a span of 10 bases. Germline CDR1 MNHEY, CDR2 SVGAGI. This CDR3 is built from 14 residues. CDR3 nucleotide sequence: TGTGCCAGCAGTTACTCCCTGGCCGACGAAAAACTGTTTTTT. Amino acid sequence: CASSYSLADEKLFF.

This clone was picked up one time. This sequence joins TRBV2 and TRBJ1-2, with D hard to call. Trimming removed 2 bases at V and 0 bases at J, with 10 bases between. The CDR3 has 15 amino acids. Germline CDR1 SNHLY, CDR2 FYNNEI. CDR3 protein: CASSEIHSPNYGYTF. The CDR3 DNA reads TGTGCCAGCAGTGAAATCCACAGTCCTAACTATGGCTACACCTTC.

V gene TRBV5-4 combines with J gene TRBJ1-6; D not resolved. The length of the CDR3 is 12 residues. Trimming stripped 0 bases from V and 14 bases from J, with 9 bases between. Germline V gene sequence: CDR1 SGHNT, CDR2 YYREEE (reference sequence). The CDR3 bases are TGTGCCAGCAGCTTGGCGGGGTTGGCCCTCCACTTT. Its protein is CASSLAGLALHF. Filled out from reference TRBV5-4 and TRBJ1-6, the complete variable domain reads ETGVTQSPTHLIKTRGQQVTLRCSSQSGHNTVSWYQQALGQGPQFIFQYYREEENGRGNFPPRFSGLQFPNYSSELNVNALELDDSALYLCASSLAGLALHFGNGTRLTVT.

The chain has TRBV5-1 and TRBJ2-7; 8 positions match TRBD1. The V gene's germline CDR1 is SGHRS and CDR2 YFSETQ. V lost 2 bases and J lost 4; bases outside the gene matches: 2. This CDR3 comprises 13 residues. This CDR3 reads CASSFQGAYEQYF. The CDR3 DNA reads TGCGCCAGCAGCTTTCAGGGGGCGTACGAGCAGTACTTC.

V gene TRBV10-3 combines with J gene TRBJ1-2; D remains unclear. This CDR3 is 13 amino acids long. V was cut by 4 bases and J by 0 bases, with 6 bases left in between. Looked up from germline, CDR1 is ENHRY and CDR2 is SYGVKD. For the CDR3, the DNA is TGTGCCATCAGTGGGAGGGCTAACTATGGCTACACCTTC. It translates to CAISGRANYGYTF.

The chain uses TRBV6-5 and TRBJ1-1; D is unresolved. CDR3 size: 11 residues. Between the trimmed V and J ends, which lost 7 bases and 0 bases, there was a span of 3 bases. Germline-derived CDR1 and CDR2 are MNHEY and SVGAGI. CDR3 nucleotides: TGTGCCAGCAAAATGAACACTGAAGCTTTCTTT. Its translation: CASKMNTEAFF.

This chain uses TRBV6-2 or TRBV6-3 with TRBJ2-2; D is undetermined. Germline V gene data show CDR1 as MNHEY and CDR2 as SVGEGT. This CDR3 is 13 amino acids long. V lost 6 bases and J 4 bases, leaving 9 bases between the germline ends. CDR3 DNA sequence: TGTGCCAGCAGCCTATCGTCCACCGGGGAGCTGTTTTTT. This codes for CASSLSSTGELFF.

This clone has just a few counts. The chain combines TRBV6-6 with TRBJ1-2; D perhaps matches TRBD1 (6 bases). This CDR3 region has 13 residues. Trimming removed 6 bases from V and 6 bases from J, with 14 bases in between. Germline V CDR1 and CDR2: MNHNY, SVGAGI (reference sequence). CDR3 in DNA: TGTGCCAGCAGCCCCGATGGGGACAATGGCTACACCTTC. It encodes CASSPDGDNGYTF.

The chain uses TRBV25-1 and TRBJ1-5, with a weak D call TRBD1 (5 bases). This CDR3 comprises 15 residues. Germline V lookup: CDR1 MGHDK, CDR2 SYGVNS. Deletions cut 3 bases from V and 3 bases from J, with 12 bases between. DNA of the CDR3: TGTGCCAGCAGTGATACCGGGGGACTCAATCAGCCCCAGCATTTT. Translated, it gives CASSDTGGLNQPQHF. Supplemented by reference TRBV25-1 and TRBJ1-5, the full variable domain reads EADIYQTPRYLVIGTGKKITLECSQTMGHDKMYWYQQDPGMELHLIHYSYGVNSTEKGDLSSESTVSRIRTEHFPLTLESARPSHTSQYLCASSDTGGLNQPQHFGDGTRLSIL.

The rearrangement joins TRBV7-8 to TRBJ2-1, with 10 nucleotides matching TRBD2. With V trimmed by 2 bases and J by 4 bases, 8 bases remained unmatched. Germline V CDR1 and CDR2: SGHVS, FQNEAQ. The CDR3 runs to 17 residues. CDR3 sequence (DNA): TGTGCCAGCAGCTTATTGGCTAGCGGGGGAGAATACAATGAGCAGTTCTTC. Its translation: CASSLLASGGEYNEQFF.

The genes are TRBV28 and TRBJ1-1; possible D gene TRBD1, 5 bases. The CDR3 consists of 14 residues. V lost 8 bases, J lost 5 bases, and 18 bases lay in between. Germline lookup yields CDR1 MDHEN and CDR2 SYDVKM. CDR3 protein: CASLHGGGGTEAFF. CDR3 bases: TGTGCCAGCCTCCACGGGGGGGGAGGGACTGAAGCTTTCTTT.

This clone was detected only once. The chain couples TRBV24-1 to TRBJ2-3; D possibly corresponds to TRBD1 (6 bases). Germline loops: CDR1 KGHDR, CDR2 SFDVKD. This CDR3 is 15 amino acids long. V dropped 3 bases and J dropped 2 bases, with 11 bases sitting between them. The CDR3 protein is CATSDAGESTDTQYF. Written as DNA, the CDR3 is TGTGCCACCAGTGATGCAGGGGAATCCACAGATACGCAGTATTTT.

The chain uses TRBV5-6 and TRBJ2-1, with 12 bases matching TRBD2. Germline lookup yields CDR1 SGHDT and CDR2 YYEEEE. J gave up 8 bases and V 4 bases, and 10 bases lay outside the gene matches. The CDR3 consists of 16 residues. The CDR3 sequence: CASSPGLAGFFYEQFF. The CDR3 nucleotides read TGTGCCAGCAGCCCAGGACTAGCGGGATTCTTTTATGAGCAGTTCTTC.

V is TRBV28 and J is TRBJ2-1; weak D call: TRBD2 (6 bases). The germline CDR1 and CDR2 sequences are MDHEN and SYDVKM. The CDR3 extends over 19 amino acids. V dropped 2 bases and J dropped 0 bases, with 20 bases sitting between them. The CDR3 protein is CASSLIRGTGQGSYNEQFF. CDR3 DNA sequence: TGTGCCAGCAGTTTAATTCGCGGGACCGGGCAAGGCTCCTACAATGAGCAGTTCTTC.

This chain links TRBV15 with TRBJ2-1, with TRBD2 as a possible D gene (6 bases). This CDR3 comprises 12 residues. Germline CDR1 reads LNHNV; CDR2 reads YYDKDF (reference sequence). Trimming took 6 bases from V and 10 from J, leaving 13 bases between them. DNA of the CDR3: TGTGCCACCAGGGACTACCCGAACGAGCAGTTCTTC. Protein sequence: CATRDYPNEQFF.

This rearrangement joins TRBV6-1 to TRBJ1-2, with 8 bases that match TRBD1. The CDR3 runs to 16 residues. Germline CDR1 is MNHNS and CDR2 is SASEGT. V lost 2 bases to trimming and J lost 2 bases; unmatched junction nucleotides: 7. The CDR3 sequence is CASSETGTGFNYGYTF. CDR3 in DNA: TGTGCCAGCAGTGAAACAGGGACAGGTTTCAACTATGGCTACACCTTC.